This T cell receptor beta chain emerged from a study of T cell changes during pregnancy in multiple sclerosis. Some clones are missing from TCRdb's copy, which holds only in-frame ones; the method was immunoSEQ multiplex PCR. Of roughly 49,000 clones listed, roughly 92% are singletons. This TCR derives from a female donor in good health, enrolled as a control in a pregnancy study. The sequencing here drew on CD4+ T cells from peripheral blood mononuclear cells, taken in the second trimester of pregnancy.

The CDR3 sequence: CASSLDPGNSPLHF. As DNA, the CDR3 is TGTGCCAGCAGCTTAGATCCGGGGAATTCACCCCTCCACTTT. The chain carries TRBV7-9 and TRBJ1-6; no clear D gene. The V gene's germline CDR1 is SEHNR and CDR2 FQNEAQ (reference sequence). The CDR3 has 14 amino acids. Trimming pared 1 base from V and 7 bases from J, leaving 8 bases between.